This T cell receptor beta chain was sequenced for a study of blood T cell repertoires in COVID-19. Study-wide context: Specimens from acute and convalescent COVID-19 originated in the United States, Italy and Spain. Sample material is recorded as cDNA or gDNA derived from T cells, B-cell-depleted T cells, or PBMCs.

Per the study methods: How many nucleated cells were present was estimated from reference gene primer amplification. The table came from immunoSEQ multiplex PCR; TCRdb's copy has only in-frame clones and leaves some out. The DNA was the basis for D and trimming; V, J and clone size are from that table. The data contain around 130,000 clones, 84% of them singletons. The CDR3 is 12 amino acids. Germline V lookup: CDR1 ENHRY, CDR2 SYGVKD. The chain employs TRBV10-3 and TRBJ1-1; no definite D call. The sample was peripheral blood. This TCR came from a woman aged 25 to 39 who had recovered from COVID-19. The CDR3 bases are TGTGCTACGCGCGGCAGAGGGACTGAAGCTTTCTTT. It is translated as CATRGRGTEAFF.